Below, one T cell receptor (beta chain) is given with its context. Its antigen is not known. The source of the sample is a study of cytomegalovirus exposure and HLA in healthy donors. Study-level findings and limits: Later analysis revealed greater clonal expansion in HLA-associated TCR beta chains than in equally common others. Presence/absence analyses supposed approximately even sequencing depth among donors. On later analysis, the bulk of CMV-associated TCR beta chains appeared to be HLA-restricted.

CDR1 and CDR2 from the germline V gene are GTSNPN and SVGIG (reference sequence). CDR3 length: 13 residues. V was pared by 2 bases and J by 5 bases, with 12 bases between. The PCR ran on 60 Vbeta and 13 Jbeta primers. Repertoires were generated with immunoSEQ multiplex PCR, while TCRdb's copy carries only in-frame clones and drops some. This table holds some 100,000 clones, 75% to 85% found once. This chain uses TRBV30 with TRBJ1-1, with D maybe TRBD1 (6 bases). Sequences were obtained from PBMCs. This TCR derives from a female donor in good health and CMV-seropositive. This CDR3 is CAWSNYRATEAFF. CDR3 nucleotide sequence: TGTGCCTGGAGTAATTACAGGGCAACTGAAGCTTTCTTT.